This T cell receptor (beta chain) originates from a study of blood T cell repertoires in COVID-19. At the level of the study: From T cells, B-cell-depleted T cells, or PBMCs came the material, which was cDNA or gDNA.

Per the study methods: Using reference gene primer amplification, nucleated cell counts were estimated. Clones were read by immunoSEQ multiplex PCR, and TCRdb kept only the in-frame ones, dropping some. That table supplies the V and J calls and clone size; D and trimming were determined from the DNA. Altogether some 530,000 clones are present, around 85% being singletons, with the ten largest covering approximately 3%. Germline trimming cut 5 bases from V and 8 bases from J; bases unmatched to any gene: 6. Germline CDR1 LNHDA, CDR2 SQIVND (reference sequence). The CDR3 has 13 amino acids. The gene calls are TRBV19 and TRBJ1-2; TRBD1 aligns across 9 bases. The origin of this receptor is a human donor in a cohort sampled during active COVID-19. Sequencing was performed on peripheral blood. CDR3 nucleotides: TGTGCCAGTAGTCCGGGACAGGGAGTCGGCTACACCTTC. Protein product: CASSPGQGVGYTF.